A selection of T cell receptor beta chains follows, all from one sample in a study of liver allograft versus peripheral blood T cells. MiXCR was run by TCRdb on the reads, yielding one entry per CDR3 protein. The table includes approximately 15,000 distinct CDR3 sequences, approximately 22% detected once. The receptors here all came from a human patient who had a liver transplant. Some T cells may be transferred from the graft donor. CDR3s include the opening cysteine and the closing phenylalanine or tryptophan. Fields, in order: J gene, V gene, clone size, D gene, CDR3 DNA, CDR3 protein. The D gene is left open where the match is weak. Only some rows state a clone size, as once, few, many or a class for expanded clones.

j_gene: TRBJ1-3; v_gene: TRBV6-5; abundance: -; d_gene: -; CDR3nt: TGTGCCAGCAGTGACAAAGGGATGAGGACTGGAAACACCATATATTTT; CDR3aa: CASSDKGMRTGNTIYF
j_gene: TRBJ2-7; v_gene: TRBV5-5; abundance: -; d_gene: -; CDR3nt: TGTGCCAGCAGCTTGGGCTTCCCCTACGAGCAGTACTTC; CDR3aa: CASSLGFPYEQYF
j_gene: TRBJ1-6; v_gene: TRBV6-1; abundance: medium-sized; d_gene: TRBD1; CDR3nt: TGTGCCAGCGGGGGGGACAGACGTTCACCCCTCCACTTT; CDR3aa: CASGGDRRSPLHF
j_gene: TRBJ2-7; v_gene: TRBV5-4; abundance: -; d_gene: TRBD2; CDR3nt: TGTGCCAGCAGCTGGACTAGCGGGGGGGAAGAGCTGTACTTC; CDR3aa: CASSWTSGGEELYF
j_gene: TRBJ1-4; v_gene: TRBV10-3; abundance: -; d_gene: TRBD1; CDR3nt: TGTGCCATCAGTTTCGACAGGGATGAAAAACTGTTTTTT; CDR3aa: CAISFDRDEKLFF
j_gene: TRBJ2-1; v_gene: TRBV7-2; abundance: few; d_gene: -; CDR3nt: TGTGCCAGCAGCCTCGGACTGGCGAGTACAATTGATGAGCAGTTCTTC; CDR3aa: CASSLGLASTIDEQFF
j_gene: TRBJ2-7; v_gene: TRBV30; abundance: many; d_gene: -; CDR3nt: TGTGCCTGGAGCCCCCGACGAGGGTACGAGCAGTACTTC; CDR3aa: CAWSPRRGYEQYF
j_gene: TRBJ1-5; v_gene: TRBV6-1; abundance: medium-sized; d_gene: TRBD1; CDR3nt: TGTGCCAGCAGTTCAGGGGGCTACCAGCCCCAGCATTTT; CDR3aa: CASSSGGYQPQHF
j_gene: TRBJ1-5; v_gene: TRBV5-4; abundance: medium-sized; d_gene: -; CDR3nt: TGTGCCAGCAACCTCGGGCAGGGCGATCAGCCCCAGCATTTT; CDR3aa: CASNLGQGDQPQHF
j_gene: TRBJ1-2; v_gene: TRBV19; abundance: medium-sized; d_gene: -; CDR3nt: TGTGCCAGTAGTTCCACGGGGAGGGACTATGGCTACACCTTC; CDR3aa: CASSSTGRDYGYTF
j_gene: TRBJ1-2; v_gene: TRBV6-1; abundance: medium-sized; d_gene: -; CDR3nt: TGTGCCAGCAGTTACTCGGCGGGTCAGGGCAACTATGGCTACACCTTC; CDR3aa: CASSYSAGQGNYGYTF
j_gene: TRBJ1-3; v_gene: TRBV18; abundance: few; d_gene: -; CDR3nt: TGTGCCAGCTCAGAAGTGGGAGCCACTGGAAACACCATATATTTT; CDR3aa: CASSEVGATGNTIYF
j_gene: TRBJ1-2; v_gene: TRBV5-4; abundance: many; d_gene: -; CDR3nt: TGTGCCAGCAGCGCCGGAAACTATGGCTACACCTTC; CDR3aa: CASSAGNYGYTF
j_gene: TRBJ1-1; v_gene: TRBV5-5; abundance: -; d_gene: -; CDR3nt: TGTGCCAGCAGCATGACAGATTACACTGAAGCTTTCTTT; CDR3aa: CASSMTDYTEAFF
j_gene: TRBJ2-5; v_gene: TRBV13; abundance: medium-sized; d_gene: -; CDR3nt: TGTGCCAGCAGCTCTTCTAGCGAAGGAGAGACCCAGTACTTC; CDR3aa: CASSSSSEGETQYF
j_gene: TRBJ1-5; v_gene: TRBV27; abundance: -; d_gene: -; CDR3nt: TGTGCCAGCAGACCCACAGGATGGAAACAGCCCCAGCATTTT; CDR3aa: CASRPTGWKQPQHF
j_gene: TRBJ1-6; v_gene: TRBV20-1; abundance: few; d_gene: TRBD1; CDR3nt: TGCAGTGCCGACAGGGGGCGAGGTTCACCCCTCCACTTT; CDR3aa: CSADRGRGSPLHF
j_gene: TRBJ2-5; v_gene: TRBV7-9; abundance: -; d_gene: -; CDR3nt: TGTGCCAGCAGCTTGGGTCGCCGCGAGACCCAGTACTTC; CDR3aa: CASSLGRRETQYF
j_gene: TRBJ2-5; v_gene: TRBV18; abundance: -; d_gene: TRBD2; CDR3nt: TGTGCCAGCTCACCATTTAGCGGGGGGATACAAGAGGCCCAGTACTTC; CDR3aa: CASSPFSGGIQEAQYF
j_gene: TRBJ1-5; v_gene: TRBV6-1; abundance: many; d_gene: TRBD1; CDR3nt: TGTGCCAGCCAGTCAACAGGGGCGGGTCAGCCCCAGCATTTT; CDR3aa: CASQSTGAGQPQHF
j_gene: TRBJ1-4; v_gene: TRBV6-5; abundance: medium-sized; d_gene: TRBD1; CDR3nt: TGTGCCAGCAGCGAGGGGAGGGGGCGTGAAAAACTGTTTTTT; CDR3aa: CASSEGRGREKLFF
j_gene: TRBJ1-4; v_gene: TRBV18; abundance: many; d_gene: TRBD1; CDR3nt: TGTGCCAGCTCACCACCCCCCGGGACAGAGGCGAAAAAACTGTTTTTT; CDR3aa: CASSPPPGTEAKKLFF
j_gene: TRBJ1-5; v_gene: TRBV19; abundance: -; d_gene: TRBD1; CDR3nt: TGTGCCAGTAGAACCTTGGGGGACAGGGCTTATCAGCCCCAGCATTTT; CDR3aa: CASRTLGDRAYQPQHF
j_gene: TRBJ1-2; v_gene: TRBV28; abundance: -; d_gene: -; CDR3nt: TGTGCCAGCAGTCGAGGAGGGGGTAACTATGGCTACACCTTC; CDR3aa: CASSRGGGNYGYTF
j_gene: TRBJ2-6; v_gene: TRBV18; abundance: -; d_gene: -; CDR3nt: TGTGCCAGCTCACCGGTTGGGGGTGGGGCCAACGTCCTGACTTTC; CDR3aa: CASSPVGGGANVLTF
j_gene: TRBJ1-2; v_gene: TRBV7-9; abundance: -; d_gene: -; CDR3nt: TGTGCCAGCAAGACGGGGGCGGGTGGCTACACCTTC; CDR3aa: CASKTGAGGYTF
j_gene: TRBJ2-7; v_gene: TRBV18; abundance: many; d_gene: TRBD1; CDR3nt: TGTGCCAGCTCTCCGGACAGGGTGGCCTACGAGCAGTACTTC; CDR3aa: CASSPDRVAYEQYF
j_gene: TRBJ1-5; v_gene: TRBV12-5; abundance: -; d_gene: -; CDR3nt: TGTGCCAGCAGTCCCAGGTTTCAGCCCCAGCATTTT; CDR3aa: CASSPRFQPQHF
j_gene: TRBJ1-6; v_gene: TRBV10-3; abundance: medium-sized; d_gene: -; CDR3nt: TGTGCCATCAGTGTACGGGAGGGCGGTAATTCACCCCTCCACTTT; CDR3aa: CAISVREGGNSPLHF
j_gene: TRBJ2-7; v_gene: TRBV5-4; abundance: -; d_gene: TRBD2; CDR3nt: TGTGCCAGCAGCTCAAAGCGGGGCTCCTACGAGCAGTACTTC; CDR3aa: CASSSKRGSYEQYF
j_gene: TRBJ1-2; v_gene: TRBV7-3; abundance: few; d_gene: -; CDR3nt: TGTGCCAGCAGCTTACGGGCCTGGGATGGCTACACCTTC; CDR3aa: CASSLRAWDGYTF
j_gene: TRBJ1-1; v_gene: TRBV6-2/TRBV6-3; abundance: -; d_gene: -; CDR3nt: TGTGCCAGCAGACCTGGCGGGGGGGGGAGCACTGAAGCTTTCTTT; CDR3aa: CASRPGGGGSTEAFF
j_gene: TRBJ2-7; v_gene: TRBV6-6; abundance: many; d_gene: TRBD2; CDR3nt: TGTGCCAGCAGCTCTACTAGCGAATACGAGCAGTACTTC; CDR3aa: CASSSTSEYEQYF
j_gene: TRBJ1-1; v_gene: TRBV6-1; abundance: many; d_gene: TRBD1; CDR3nt: TGTGCCAGCAGTCGACAGGGGAGATTCACTGAAGCTTTCTTT; CDR3aa: CASSRQGRFTEAFF
j_gene: TRBJ1-2; v_gene: TRBV11-2; abundance: few; d_gene: -; CDR3nt: TGTGCCAGCAGCTTTGAAGGTGAAGGCTACACCTTC; CDR3aa: CASSFEGEGYTF
j_gene: TRBJ1-1; v_gene: TRBV18; abundance: medium-sized; d_gene: TRBD1; CDR3nt: TGTGCCAGCTCACCTCAGGGGGGGAACACTGAAGCTTTCTTT; CDR3aa: CASSPQGGNTEAFF
j_gene: TRBJ1-1; v_gene: TRBV6-6; abundance: many; d_gene: -; CDR3nt: TGTGCCAGCAGTTACCTTTTCCTAGGGGACACTGAAGCTTTCTTT; CDR3aa: CASSYLFLGDTEAFF
j_gene: TRBJ1-1; v_gene: TRBV5-6; abundance: few; d_gene: -; CDR3nt: TGTGCCAGCAGATTTGGGGCCGTAGCTTTCTTT; CDR3aa: CASRFGAVAFF
j_gene: TRBJ1-5; v_gene: TRBV6-1; abundance: medium-sized; d_gene: -; CDR3nt: TGTGCCAGCAGTCAACCGACCGCCTATAGCAATCAGCCCCAGCATTTT; CDR3aa: CASSQPTAYSNQPQHF
j_gene: TRBJ1-2; v_gene: TRBV6-6; abundance: many; d_gene: TRBD1; CDR3nt: TGTGCCAGCAGACCCGACAGGGGCAATGGCTACACCTTC; CDR3aa: CASRPDRGNGYTF
j_gene: TRBJ2-7; v_gene: TRBV28; abundance: -; d_gene: -; CDR3nt: TGTGCCAGCAGTTTCCAGAACTACGAGCAGTACTTC; CDR3aa: CASSFQNYEQYF
j_gene: TRBJ1-1; v_gene: TRBV19; abundance: many; d_gene: -; CDR3nt: TGTGCCAGTAGTATAGGGTTCAGACAGGAGGGTTTGAACACTGAAGCTTTCTTT; CDR3aa: CASSIGFRQEGLNTEAFF
j_gene: TRBJ1-1; v_gene: TRBV6-5; abundance: medium-sized; d_gene: TRBD1; CDR3nt: TGTGCCAGCAGTCGGGGACAGGGTCGGAACACTGAAGCTTTCTTT; CDR3aa: CASSRGQGRNTEAFF
j_gene: TRBJ1-2; v_gene: TRBV7-2; abundance: few; d_gene: -; CDR3nt: TGTGCCAGCGCGAAGTATGTCGGGACACTCCCTAACTATGGCTACACCTTC; CDR3aa: CASAKYVGTLPNYGYTF
j_gene: TRBJ2-7; v_gene: TRBV25-1; abundance: -; d_gene: TRBD1; CDR3nt: TGTGCCAGCAGGCCTACAGGGGCGACCGAGCAGTACTTC; CDR3aa: CASRPTGATEQYF
j_gene: TRBJ2-5; v_gene: TRBV12-3/TRBV12-4; abundance: -; d_gene: TRBD1; CDR3nt: TGTGCCAGCACCTATAGGGGGCTGGAGACCCAGTACTTC; CDR3aa: CASTYRGLETQYF
j_gene: TRBJ1-4; v_gene: TRBV20-1; abundance: -; d_gene: -; CDR3nt: TGCAGTGCGGAACCCGCAACTAATGAAAAACTGTTTTTT; CDR3aa: CSAEPATNEKLFF
j_gene: TRBJ2-3; v_gene: TRBV18; abundance: medium-sized; d_gene: -; CDR3nt: TGTGCCAGCTCACCGCTGTCGGGGGTACCTAGCACAGATACGCAGTATTTT; CDR3aa: CASSPLSGVPSTDTQYF
j_gene: TRBJ1-1; v_gene: TRBV5-6; abundance: many; d_gene: -; CDR3nt: TGTGCCAGCAGCTTTCCAAACATGAACACTGAAGCTTTCTTT; CDR3aa: CASSFPNMNTEAFF